This T cell receptor beta chain was recovered during a study of T-cell memory formation after mild COVID-19. Whole-study context: Across donors, TCR clusters were largely donor specific.

Findings of the study overall: The study found contracting CD4+ clones mainly in CM and EM and contracting CD8+ clones in EMRA. From day 15 to 85, contracting clones were balanced between CD4 and CD8, whereas later expanders leaned toward CD4+.

This clonotype was seen a few times. Its antigen is undetermined. The germline V and J ends were trimmed by 2 bases and 2 bases, with 10 bases remaining between them. The germline gives CDR1 SGHRS, CDR2 YFSETQ. The CDR3 is made up of 14 amino acids. TCRdb redid the calling of the 5' RACE reads with MiXCR, one entry per CDR3 protein. This table has 530,000 or so distinct CDR3 sequences, approximately 15% appearing once. This TCR came from an adult woman who had mild COVID-19 (a few samples of this study predate the infection). Cell type and time point are not known. The chain employs TRBV5-1 and TRBJ2-5; D is unresolved. The specimen sequenced was PBMCs or a T cell subset sorted from them (not recorded which). CDR3 region: CASSLSEIQETQYF. The CDR3 bases are TGCGCCAGCAGCTTAAGCGAAATTCAAGAGACCCAGTACTTC.